The clone carrying this T cell receptor (beta chain) was found once. The antigen remains undetermined. These data come from a study of cytomegalovirus exposure and HLA in healthy donors. The CDR3 contains 16 residues. The germline CDR1 and CDR2 sequences are SGHKS and YYEKEE (reference sequence). The V gene lost 4 bases and the J gene lost 3 bases, with 20 bases spanning the gap. Whole-study findings and limits: The authors enumerated roughly 160 TCR beta chains as linked to cytomegalovirus. Whilst most TCR sequences proved rare, a subset of public TCRs occurred across many donors. In vitro checks showed that three CMV-associated chains really do target CMV antigens.

TCRdb's copy holds only in-frame clones and misses some; the assay was immunoSEQ multiplex PCR. The sample lists 150,000 to 200,000 clones, 88% occurring once. The V call is TRBV5-5, the J call TRBJ2-7; the D gene is possibly TRBD2 (7 bases). The sequence was obtained from a man between 18 and 29 years old in good health and CMV-seronegative. The sample comprised PBMCs. The CDR3 loop is CASSTGLAGEVYEQYV. CDR3 sequence (DNA): TGTGCCAGCAGCACAGGGTTGGCGGGGGAAGTCTACGAGCAGTACGTC.